Listed here are 15 T cell receptor beta chains from one sample, sequenced in a study of blood T cell repertoires in COVID-19. Here immunoSEQ multiplex PCR was the method, and the copy in TCRdb shows in-frame clones only, minus some. The table has around 60,000 clones, over 80% seen once. The material sequenced was peripheral blood. These receptor sequences come from a human donor with active COVID-19. The donor label of this sample is uncertain.

The V and J genes are TRBV7-2 and TRBJ1-6, with 12 bases matching TRBD1. Germline CDR1 is SGHTA and CDR2 is FQGNSA. This CDR3 is built from 19 residues. V was pared by 4 bases and J by 3 bases, with 10 bases of the junction left unmatched. The CDR3, as DNA: TGTGCCAGCAGCTCGAGCCGGGACAGGGGGCTTTACTATAATTCACCCCTCCACTTT. Amino acids: CASSSSRDRGLYYNSPLHF.

The CDR3 here is CASSLGLRQGGEKLFF. The CDR3 nucleotides read TGTGCCAGCAGCTTAGGATTGCGACAGGGAGGTGAAAAACTGTTTTTT. V and J are TRBV11-2 and TRBJ1-4; TRBD1 aligns across 7 bases. This CDR3 is built from 16 residues. Germline trimming cut 1 base from V and 7 bases from J; bases unmatched to any gene: 9. Germline assignment: CDR1 SGHAT and CDR2 FQNNGV.

The chain uses TRBV6-4 and TRBJ2-3; tentatively, D is TRBD2 (6 bases). Between the trimmed V and J ends, which lost 6 bases and 0 bases, there was a span of 19 bases. The germline gives CDR1 MRHNA, CDR2 SNTAGT. The CDR3 length is 17 residues. Here the CDR3 reads CASRTIPTGTSTDTQYF. The CDR3 coding sequence is TGTGCCAGCAGAACAATTCCGACCGGGACTAGCACAGATACGCAGTATTTT.

The chain links TRBV7-9 to TRBJ2-5; TRBD2 matches at 8 bases. Germline-derived CDR1 and CDR2 are SEHNR and FQNEAQ (reference sequence). With V trimmed by 5 bases and J by 7 bases, 15 bases remained unmatched. This CDR3 spans 16 amino acids. The CDR3 bases are TGTGCCAGCAGCGACGCCGGGACTAGTGTCGTCGGGACCCAGTACTTC. Translating gives CASSDAGTSVVGTQYF.

In regard to this clone: The junction departs from the called germline gene at one end, perhaps through a read error. In nucleotides, the CDR3 is TGTGCCAGCAGCCCGCCTGCCGGGGTAAATGGGCAGTTCTTC. Its translation: CASSPPAGVNGQFF. This chain uses TRBV5-6 with TRBJ2-1; tentative D call: TRBD2 (5 bases). This CDR3 has 14 amino acids. Germline CDR1 SGHDT, CDR2 YYEEEE.

The chain links TRBV5-8 to TRBJ1-1; the D gene is possibly TRBD1 (5 bases). CDR1 SGHTS and CDR2 YDEGEE come from the germline V gene. There are 11 residues in the CDR3. V lost 2 bases and J 6 bases, leaving 5 bases between the germline ends. The CDR3 DNA reads as TGTGCCAGCAGCTTCAGGGCTGAAGCTTTCTTT. It specifies CASSFRAEAFF.

The CDR3 coding sequence is TGTGCCAGCAGGGCTTGGGGAGCTTTGAACTATGGCTACACCTTC. As protein: CASRAWGALNYGYTF. The V and J genes are TRBV6-5 and TRBJ1-2; no clear D gene. The germline gives CDR1 MNHEY, CDR2 SVGAGI. V was shortened by 6 bases and J by 2 bases, with 16 bases between the two germline ends. This CDR3 spans 15 amino acids.

This clone appeared once. The chain joins TRBV27 to TRBJ1-2; D possibly corresponds to TRBD1 (5 bases). This CDR3 contains 13 residues. V was pared by 6 bases and J by 2 bases, with 10 bases between. Germline V gives CDR1 MNHEY, CDR2 SMNVEV (reference sequence). For the CDR3, the DNA is TGTGCCAGCAGACGACAGAAGAACTATGGCTACACCTTC. It codes for CASRRQKNYGYTF.

CDR3 residues: CASSQLQGYNEQFF. CDR3 coding DNA: TGCGCCAGCAGCCAACTACAGGGTTACAATGAGCAGTTCTTC. V usage is TRBV4-3 and J usage is TRBJ2-1; D possibly corresponds to TRBD1 (6 bases). The CDR3 length is 14 residues. Trimming removed 2 bases at V and 4 bases at J, with 9 bases between. Per germline, CDR1 LGHNA and CDR2 YSLEER.

The chain recombines TRBV19 with TRBJ2-7, with 12 positions matching TRBD2. The CDR3 totals 15 residues. Germline trimming cut 3 bases from V and 0 bases from J; bases unmatched to any gene: 0. Looked up from germline, CDR1 is LNHDA and CDR2 is SQIVND (reference sequence). The CDR3: CASSMTSGGSYEQYF. DNA of the CDR3: TGTGCCAGTAGTATGACTAGCGGGGGCTCCTACGAGCAGTACTTC. The full variable domain, completed using reference TRBV19 and TRBJ2-7, is DGGITQSPKYLFRKEGQNVTLSCEQNLNHDAMYWYRQDPGQGLRLIYYSQIVNDFQKGDIAEGYSVSREKKESFPLTVTSAQKNPTAFYLCASSMTSGGSYEQYFGPGTRLTVT.

This chain links TRBV6-5 with TRBJ1-2; 9 bases map to TRBD1. J was trimmed by 0 bases and V by 6 bases; bases with no gene match: 2. Germline-derived CDR1 and CDR2 are MNHEY and SVGAGI. The CDR3 has 14 amino acids. The CDR3 loop reads CASSWTGANYGYTF. DNA of the CDR3: TGTGCCAGCAGCTGGACAGGGGCTAACTATGGCTACACCTTC.

This clone was counted once. The CDR3 reads CAWSVTRYNNEQFF. CDR3 coding DNA: TGTGCCTGGAGTGTAACCAGGTACAACAATGAGCAGTTCTTC. The chain is built from TRBV30 and TRBJ2-1; unclear D gene. Between the trimmed V and J ends, which lost 0 bases and 5 bases, there was a span of 11 bases. CDR3 size: 14 residues. CDR1 is GTSNPN, CDR2 SVGIG, per germline (reference sequence).

The CDR3 sequence: CASSQGRSRAYEQYF. Written as DNA, the CDR3 is TGTGCCAGCAGCCAGGGGAGGTCACGAGCCTACGAGCAGTACTTC. The chain uses TRBV14 and TRBJ2-7, with D possibly matching TRBD2 (6 bases). Trimming left V 3 bases short and J 2 bases short, with 14 bases between. Germline V CDR1 and CDR2: SGHDN, FVKESK. The CDR3 runs to 15 residues.

J is TRBJ2-3 and V is TRBV4-2; tentative D call: TRBD2 (5 bases). V lost 0 bases and J lost 2, with 18 bases in between. CDR1 is LGHNA and CDR2 is YNFKEQ in the germline V gene. The CDR3 length is 18 residues. In DNA, the CDR3 is TGTGCCAGCAGCCAAGAGGGATTCGCCACGGAGGTCACAGATACGCAGTATTTT. This sequence encodes CASSQEGFATEVTDTQYF.

This clone was found once. The V gene is TRBV7-2, the J gene TRBJ2-2; TRBD2 aligns across 8 bases. With 3 bases clipped from V and 4 bases from J, the junction kept 4 bases outside the gene matches. Germline CDR1 is SGHTA and CDR2 is FQGNSA. The CDR3 is 15 amino acids. CDR3 nucleotides: TGTGCCAGCAGCTTCCGGGGGGGAATCACCGGGGAGCTGTTTTTT. Encoded protein: CASSFRGGITGELFF.